In this sample, the clone carrying this TCR beta chain turned up once. The antigen is unknown. The ends lost 4 bases at V and 8 bases at J; junction bases unmatched: 13. The CDR3 runs to 16 residues. The germline CDR1 and CDR2 sequences are MNHEY and SVGEGT. This sample is part of a study of T cell responses to AZD1222 COVID-19 vaccine. The repertoire was sequenced with immunoSEQ multiplex PCR; TCRdb's copy has only in-frame clones and lacks some. The sample holds about 120,000 clones, just over 85% seen once. Whole-study results and caveats: Mostly white British, mostly female donors; authors suggested clonal diversity may be underestimated.

The chain couples TRBV6-2 or TRBV6-3 to TRBJ2-1; 8 positions match TRBD1. The starting material was peripheral blood, obtained on day 0 of AZD1222 vaccination. The sequence derives from an adult in good health. CDR3 nucleotides: TGTGCCAGCAGTTTCAACCAGGGGGCCTCCGGCCATGAGCAGTTCTTC. Protein: CASSFNQGASGHEQFF.